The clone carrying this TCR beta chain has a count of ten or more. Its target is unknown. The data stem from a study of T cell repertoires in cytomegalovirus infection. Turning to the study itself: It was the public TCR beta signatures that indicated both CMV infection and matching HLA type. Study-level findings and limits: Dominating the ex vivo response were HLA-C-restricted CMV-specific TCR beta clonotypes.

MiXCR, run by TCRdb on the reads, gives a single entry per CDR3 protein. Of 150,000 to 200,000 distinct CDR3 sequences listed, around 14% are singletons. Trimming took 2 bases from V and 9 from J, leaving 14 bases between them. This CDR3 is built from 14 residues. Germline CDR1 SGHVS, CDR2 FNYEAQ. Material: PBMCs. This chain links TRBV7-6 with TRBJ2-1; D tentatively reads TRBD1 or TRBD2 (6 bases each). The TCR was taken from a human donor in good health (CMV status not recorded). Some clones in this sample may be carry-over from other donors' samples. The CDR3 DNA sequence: TGTGCCAGCAGCTTAAGAGGGGGGTCCACTGAGCAGTTCTTC. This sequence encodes CASSLRGGSTEQFF.